A selection of T cell receptor beta chains follows, all from one sample in a study of shared clonotypes between healthy human individuals. Data came from immunoSEQ multiplex PCR; TCRdb stores just in-frame clones and leaves some out. Counted here are 600,000 to 800,000 clones, roughly two thirds occurring once; the ten biggest clones make up under 2%. Specimen: memory CD4+ T cells sorted from blood. The receptor set was obtained from a woman aged 25 to 39 in good health. The CDR3 runs from the conserved cysteine through the conserved F or W. The D gene is left open where the match is weak. Only part of the rows carry a size: once, few, many, or a class if the clone is expanded.

d_gene	v_gene	abundance	j_gene	len	CDR3nt	CDR3aa
.	TRBV28	.	TRBJ2-1	14	TGTGCCAGCAGTTCAGGGACACCGTACAATGAGCAGTTCTTC	CASSSGTPYNEQFF
TRBD2	TRBV5-4	.	TRBJ2-1	15	TGTGCCAGCAGCAGTGGACTAGCGAGGAACAATGAGCAGTTCTTC	CASSSGLARNNEQFF
.	TRBV28	.	TRBJ1-4	14	TGTGCCAGCAGTGAACGCGCAACTAATGAAAAACTGTTTTTT	CASSERATNEKLFF
.	TRBV10-3	.	TRBJ1-1	13	TGTGCCATCACGGGGGGACGGGACACTGAAGCTTTCTTT	CAITGGRDTEAFF
TRBD1	TRBV5-1	.	TRBJ2-5	16	TGCGCCAGCAGCTTGGCCTGGGACAGGGGCCAAGAGACCCAGTACTTC	CASSLAWDRGQETQYF
TRBD2	TRBV7-2	once	TRBJ2-1	15	TGTGCCAGCAGCCTTGGGACTAGCGGGAACAATGAGCAGTTCTTC	CASSLGTSGNNEQFF
.	TRBV15	.	TRBJ2-1	14	TGTGCCACCAGCAGAGAGAGGATTGTTGGTGAGCAGTTCTTC	CATSRERIVGEQFF
.	TRBV28	many	TRBJ1-2	14	TGTGCCAGCAGTTTAAGAGGATGGATCTATGGCTACACCTTC	CASSLRGWIYGYTF
TRBD2	TRBV6-5	.	TRBJ2-7	14	TGTGCCAGCAGCGGGACTAGCGGTTCCTACGAGCAGTACTTC	CASSGTSGSYEQYF
.	TRBV10-3	once	TRBJ2-1	14	TGTGCCATCAAGGGGACTAACAGGGACAATGAGCAGTTCTTC	CAIKGTNRDNEQFF
.	TRBV5-4	.	TRBJ2-7	15	TGTGCCAGCACCACAAGACGAGACAGAGCCTACGAGCAGTACTTC	CASTTRRDRAYEQYF
TRBD2	TRBV25-1	.	TRBJ2-3	17	TGTGCCAGCAGCGATTCCACCGGGACTAGGGGCACAGATACGCAGTATTTT	CASSDSTGTRGTDTQYF
.	TRBV28	.	TRBJ2-7	14	TGTGCCAGCAGGTTCCACCCTAGTTCCTACGAGCAGTACTTC	CASRFHPSSYEQYF
TRBD2	TRBV11-3	few	TRBJ2-1	18	TGTGCCAGCAGCTTAGCGACATCAGCGGGAGGGCCAAGGGGTGAGCAGTTCTTC	CASSLATSAGGPRGEQFF
.	TRBV6-6	.	TRBJ2-1	13	TGTGCCAGCGGAAACGAACTCCTCAAGGGGCAGTTCTTC	CASGNELLKGQFF
.	TRBV18	.	TRBJ2-1	15	TGTGCCAGCTCACCGTCCGAAGGGCAATACAATGAGCAGTTCTTC	CASSPSEGQYNEQFF
TRBD2	TRBV7-3	.	TRBJ2-2	18	TGTGCCAGCAGCTTACGTCCCCAACTAGCGGGAAGCACCGGGGAGCTGTTTTTT	CASSLRPQLAGSTGELFF
.	TRBV27	.	TRBJ1-5	14	TGTGCCAGCAGTTCCGGGACATACAATCAGCCCCAGCATTTT	CASSSGTYNQPQHF
.	TRBV2	.	TRBJ2-5	15	TGTGCCAGCAGCGCCTTCGGGACTGAAGCGGAGACCCAGTACTTC	CASSAFGTEAETQYF
.	TRBV5-4	.	TRBJ2-7	14	TGTGCCAGCAGCTTAGGGGGGAGCCCCTACGAGCAGTACTTC	CASSLGGSPYEQYF
.	TRBV5-5	.	TRBJ1-2	14	TGTGCCAGCAGCTTGAATGCGGGGGCGTATGGCTACACCTTC	CASSLNAGAYGYTF
TRBD2	TRBV19	.	TRBJ2-5	13	TGTGCCAGTCGACGAGCGGGAGAAGAGACCCAGTACTTC	CASRRAGEETQYF
TRBD1	TRBV5-1	.	TRBJ2-5	16	TGCGCCAGCAGCTTGGTAGCCCAAGGGACAGGGAAGACCCAGTACTTC	CASSLVAQGTGKTQYF
.	TRBV27	many	TRBJ1-2	14	TGTGCCAGCAGTTTTGCCGGGGGCAGCTATGGCTACACCTTC	CASSFAGGSYGYTF
.	TRBV5-4	.	TRBJ1-3	14	TGTGCCAGCAGCTTTGGGTTCTCTGGAAACACCATATATTTT	CASSFGFSGNTIYF
.	TRBV15	.	TRBJ2-7	13	TGTGCCACCAGGGGGACGGGAACATACGAGCAGTACTTC	CATRGTGTYEQYF
.	TRBV2	.	TRBJ2-7	13	TGTGCCAGCAGTGAACAGGGGACGTCCGAGCAGTACTTC	CASSEQGTSEQYF
TRBD2	TRBV27	.	TRBJ2-6	17	TGTGCCAGCAGTGAGTGGCGGGGGACTTCTGGGGCCAACGTCCTGACTTTC	CASSEWRGTSGANVLTF
.	TRBV6-1	.	TRBJ1-4	15	TGTGCCAGCAGTGAAAACGGGCAAGCGAGTGAAAAACTGTTTTTT	CASSENGQASEKLFF
TRBD1	TRBV30	.	TRBJ2-5	14	TGTGCCTGGAGTGTGGCAGGGGGCCTCGAGACCCAGTACTTC	CAWSVAGGLETQYF
TRBD1	TRBV5-1	.	TRBJ2-3	14	TGCGCCAGCAACTTAGGACAGGGCACAGATACGCAGTATTTT	CASNLGQGTDTQYF
.	TRBV5-4	.	TRBJ1-5	12	TGTGCCAGCAGCTTGGATGTCGGGCCCCAGCATTTT	CASSLDVGPQHF
.	TRBV6-7	.	TRBJ2-7	15	TGTGCCAGCAGTTACTCGAGGCAGGGAGCTCACGAGCAGTACTTC	CASSYSRQGAHEQYF
TRBD2	TRBV19	few	TRBJ2-2	16	TGTGCCAGTAGGCTAGCGGGAGGCCGGAACACCGGGGAGCTGTTTTTT	CASRLAGGRNTGELFF
TRBD1	TRBV18	.	TRBJ1-2	12	TGTGCCAGCTCACCAGTCAGGGGGGGCTACACCTTC	CASSPVRGGYTF
TRBD2	TRBV27	many	TRBJ2-1	16	TGTGCCAGCAGTTCGCTAGGCGGGAGGTCCTTCAATGAGCAGTTCTTC	CASSSLGGRSFNEQFF
TRBD1	TRBV5-6	.	TRBJ2-7	15	TGTGCCAGCAGCTCCGACAGGGTGTTCCCCTACGAGCAGTACTTC	CASSSDRVFPYEQYF
.	TRBV7-6	.	TRBJ2-5	13	TGTGCCAGCAGCTTACGAGTTGGGGAGACCCAGTACTTC	CASSLRVGETQYF
TRBD2	TRBV6-1	.	TRBJ2-7	15	TGTGCCAGCAGTGGGTCCGGGACTACCTCCTACGAGCAGTACTTC	CASSGSGTTSYEQYF
TRBD1	TRBV28	.	TRBJ1-1	16	TGTGCCAGCAGTTTTTTGGACAGGGGAGGACGCACTGAAGCTTTCTTT	CASSFLDRGGRTEAFF
.	TRBV5-4	.	TRBJ1-1	12	TGTGCCAGCAGCTTCGCGGATGAAGTTCCTTTCTTT	CASSFADEVPFF
TRBD1	TRBV27	few	TRBJ2-5	13	TGTGCCAGCAGAACGACAGGGCAAGAGACCCAGTACTTC	CASRTTGQETQYF
.	TRBV6-1	.	TRBJ2-3	14	TGTGCCAGCAGTGAAGAGGGTGGTGCAGATACGCAGTATTTT	CASSEEGGADTQYF
.	TRBV7-2	.	TRBJ2-6	18	TGTGCCAGCAGCTTAGACGGCCGGGTGGGCTCTGGGGCCAACGTCCTGACTTTC	CASSLDGRVGSGANVLTF
TRBD2	TRBV2	.	TRBJ2-2	14	TGTGCCAGTTTAGCGGGAGAGAACACCGGGGAGCTGTTTTTT	CASLAGENTGELFF
.	TRBV4-1	.	TRBJ2-3	16	TGCGCCAGCAGCCAAGATCTAGCCCGGTTGACAGATACGCAGTATTTT	CASSQDLARLTDTQYF
.	TRBV2	few	TRBJ2-2	16	TGTGCCAGCAGTGAAAACATGGACAGATACACCGGGGAGCTGTTTTTT	CASSENMDRYTGELFF
TRBD1	TRBV5-1	.	TRBJ2-7	17	TGCGCCAGCAGCTTGGAAGCCCGGGACAGGGGTACCTACGAGCAGTACTTC	CASSLEARDRGTYEQYF
.	TRBV5-4	.	TRBJ2-1	12	TGTGCCAGCAGCTTGCCGGGAAATGAGCAGTTCTTC	CASSLPGNEQFF
.	TRBV5-1	once	TRBJ1-5	13	TGCGCCAGCAGCTTGGGGGGGGCTCAGCCCCAGCATTTT	CASSLGGAQPQHF